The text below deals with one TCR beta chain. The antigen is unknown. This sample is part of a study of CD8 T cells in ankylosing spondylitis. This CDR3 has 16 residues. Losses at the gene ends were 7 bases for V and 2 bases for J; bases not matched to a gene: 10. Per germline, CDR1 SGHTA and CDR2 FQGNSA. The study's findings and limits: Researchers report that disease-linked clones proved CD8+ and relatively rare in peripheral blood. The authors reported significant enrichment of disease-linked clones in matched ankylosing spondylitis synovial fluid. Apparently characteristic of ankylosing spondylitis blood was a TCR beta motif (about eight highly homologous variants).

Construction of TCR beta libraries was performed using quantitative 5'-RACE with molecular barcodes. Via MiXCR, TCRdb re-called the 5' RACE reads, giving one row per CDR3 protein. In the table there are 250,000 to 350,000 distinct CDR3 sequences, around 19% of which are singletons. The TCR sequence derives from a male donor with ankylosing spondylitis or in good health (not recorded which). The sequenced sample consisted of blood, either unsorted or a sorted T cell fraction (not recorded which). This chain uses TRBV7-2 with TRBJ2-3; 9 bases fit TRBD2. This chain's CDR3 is CASTQRAGGLTDTQYF. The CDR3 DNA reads TGTGCCAGCACCCAGCGGGCGGGGGGGCTCACAGATACGCAGTATTTT.